This T cell receptor beta chain comes out of a study of blood T cell repertoires in COVID-19. About the study: Both acute and convalescent COVID-19 samples were obtained from the United States, Italy and Spain. The analysed material was cDNA or gDNA that came from T cells, B-cell-depleted T cells, or PBMCs.

Per the study methods: Estimation of nucleated cell counts relied on the amplification of reference gene primers. Sequencing was performed with immunoSEQ multiplex PCR; in TCRdb, only in-frame clones are kept and a portion is missing. The V and J calls and the clone size are those of that table, but D and trimming were determined from the DNA. The table lists fewer than 200,000 clones, more than 75% of them singletons. Sequencing used peripheral blood. The sequence was obtained from a woman between 18 and 29 years old who had recovered from COVID-19.

In nucleotides, the CDR3 is TGTGCCAGCAGCTCCAACAGGGGAAGGAGAAACACCATATATTTT. Translating gives CASSSNRGRRNTIYF. The chain combines TRBV7-6 with TRBJ1-3; 7 nucleotides match TRBD1. The germline gives CDR1 SGHVS, CDR2 FNYEAQ. The ends lost 4 bases at V and 5 bases at J; junction bases unmatched: 8. The CDR3 has 15 amino acids.